Below, 5 T cell receptor beta chains from the same sample are listed, as sequenced in a study of blood T cell repertoires in COVID-19. Generated by immunoSEQ multiplex PCR, the TCRdb table keeps only in-frame clones and is missing some. The profile shows approximately 210,000 clones, over 65% of them singletons. The sequenced sample was peripheral blood. These receptors were collected from a woman aged 70-85 years with active or convalescent COVID-19.

J is TRBJ1-5 and V is TRBV5-5; weak D call: TRBD1 (6 bases). Germline V gives CDR1 SGHKS, CDR2 YYEKEE (reference sequence). The ends were cut back, 0 bases at V and 5 bases at J, with 9 bases in the middle. CDR3 length equals 14 residues. In DNA, the CDR3 is TGTGCCAGCAGCTTGGGGGCAGGGGATCAGCCCCAGCATTTT. This encodes CASSLGAGDQPQHF.

This clone was counted a few times. The genes are TRBV10-3 and TRBJ1-2; 7 bases are a match to TRBD1. V lost 10 bases, J lost 0 bases, and 5 bases stayed unmatched. Germline CDR1 and CDR2: ENHRY and SYGVKD. The CDR3 runs to 13 residues. The CDR3, as DNA: TGTGCCACCAGGGACAGCGCTAACTATGGCTACACCTTC. This encodes CATRDSANYGYTF.

The rearrangement joins TRBV5-1 to TRBJ2-6; TRBD1 might be the D (5 bases). The germline gives CDR1 SGHRS, CDR2 YFSETQ. The CDR3 length is 15 residues. V lost 4 bases and J lost 2, with 10 bases in between. This CDR3 is CASSMGHTGANVLTF. In DNA form, the CDR3 reads TGCGCCAGCAGCATGGGGCACACTGGGGCCAACGTCCTGACTTTC.

This chain connects TRBV4-3 to TRBJ1-2; no reliable D call. In germline, CDR1 is LGHNA, CDR2 YSLEER. Trimming took off 0 bases at V and 4 bases at J, with 9 bases between the two ends. CDR3 length equals 14 residues. CDR3 bases: TGCGCCAGCAGCCAAGATCCCCAGTCCTATGGCTACACCTTC. Residues: CASSQDPQSYGYTF.

The rearrangement uses TRBV18 and TRBJ1-1, with 8 bases fitting TRBD1. With V trimmed by 3 bases and J by 10 bases, 16 bases remained unmatched. In germline, CDR1 is KGHSH, CDR2 LQKENI. The CDR3 extends over 16 amino acids. CDR3 in DNA: TGTGCCAGCTCACCGGCCCCCGACAGGGGCGGGTACAGAGCTTTCTTT. Its protein is CASSPAPDRGGYRAFF. Using reference TRBV18 and TRBJ1-1 for the parts outside the CDR3, the full variable domain is NAGVMQNPRHLVRRRGQEARLRCSPMKGHSHVYWYRQLPEEGLKFMVYLQKENIIDESGMPKERFSAEFPKEGPSILRIQQVVRGDSAAYFCASSPAPDRGGYRAFFGQGTRLTVV.